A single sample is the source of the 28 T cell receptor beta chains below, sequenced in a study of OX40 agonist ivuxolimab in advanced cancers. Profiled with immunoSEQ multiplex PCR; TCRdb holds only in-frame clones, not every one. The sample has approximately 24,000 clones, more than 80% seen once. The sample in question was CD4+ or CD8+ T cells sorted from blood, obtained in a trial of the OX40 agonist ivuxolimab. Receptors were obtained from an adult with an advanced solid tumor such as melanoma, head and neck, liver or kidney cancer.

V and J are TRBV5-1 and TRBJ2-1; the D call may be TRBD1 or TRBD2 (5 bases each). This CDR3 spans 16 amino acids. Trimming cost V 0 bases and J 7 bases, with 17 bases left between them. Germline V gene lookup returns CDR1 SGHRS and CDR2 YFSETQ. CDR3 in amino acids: CASSLAPMGTGNEQFF. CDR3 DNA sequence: TGCGCCAGCAGCTTGGCCCCGATGGGGACCGGGAATGAGCAGTTCTTC.

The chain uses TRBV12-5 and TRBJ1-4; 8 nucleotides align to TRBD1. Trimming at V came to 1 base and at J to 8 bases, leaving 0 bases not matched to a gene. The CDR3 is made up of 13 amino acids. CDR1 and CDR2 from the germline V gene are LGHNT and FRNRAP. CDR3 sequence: CASGLGQGEKLFF. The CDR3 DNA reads TGTGCTAGTGGTTTGGGACAGGGGGAAAAACTGTTTTTT.

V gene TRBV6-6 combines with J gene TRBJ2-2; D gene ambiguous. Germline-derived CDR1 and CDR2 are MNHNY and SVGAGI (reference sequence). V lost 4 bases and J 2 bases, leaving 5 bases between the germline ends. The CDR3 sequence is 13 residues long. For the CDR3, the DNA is TGTGCCAGCAGTTCGTCAAACACCGGGGAGCTGTTTTTT. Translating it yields CASSSSNTGELFF.

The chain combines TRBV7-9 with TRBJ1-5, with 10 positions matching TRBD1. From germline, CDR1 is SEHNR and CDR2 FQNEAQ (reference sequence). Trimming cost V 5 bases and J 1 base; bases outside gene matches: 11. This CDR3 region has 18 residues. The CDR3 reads CASSHPTGTGVSNQPQHF. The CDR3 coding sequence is TGTGCCAGCAGCCATCCCACCGGGACAGGGGTCAGCAATCAGCCCCAGCATTTT.

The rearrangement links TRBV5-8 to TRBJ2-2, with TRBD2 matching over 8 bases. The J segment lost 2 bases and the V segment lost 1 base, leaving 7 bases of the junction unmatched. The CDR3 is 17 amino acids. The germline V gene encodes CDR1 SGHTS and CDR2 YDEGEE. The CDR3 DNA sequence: TGTGCCAGCAGCTTGCCACAAGCGGGGGATAACACCGGGGAGCTGTTTTTT. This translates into CASSLPQAGDNTGELFF.

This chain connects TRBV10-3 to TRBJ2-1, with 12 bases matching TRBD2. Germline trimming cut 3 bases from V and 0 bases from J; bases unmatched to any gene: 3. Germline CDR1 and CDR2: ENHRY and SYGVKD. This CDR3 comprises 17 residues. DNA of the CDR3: TGTGCCATCAGTGACCCTAGCGGGAGGGTCTCCTACAATGAGCAGTTCTTC. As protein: CAISDPSGRVSYNEQFF.

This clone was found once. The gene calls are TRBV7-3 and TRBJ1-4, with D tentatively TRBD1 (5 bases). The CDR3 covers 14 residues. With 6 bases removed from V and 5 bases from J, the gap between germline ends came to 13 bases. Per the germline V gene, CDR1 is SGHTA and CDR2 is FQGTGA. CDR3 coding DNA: TGTGCCAGCAGTTTCGGTGGGGGGAATGAAAAACTGTTTTTT. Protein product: CASSFGGGNEKLFF.

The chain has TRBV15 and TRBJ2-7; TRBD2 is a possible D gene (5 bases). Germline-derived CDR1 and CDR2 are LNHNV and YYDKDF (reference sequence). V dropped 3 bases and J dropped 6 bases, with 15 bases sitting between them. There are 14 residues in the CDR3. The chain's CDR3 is CATSSRRTWGEQYF. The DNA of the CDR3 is TGTGCCACCAGCAGTCGACGGACTTGGGGCGAGCAGTACTTC.

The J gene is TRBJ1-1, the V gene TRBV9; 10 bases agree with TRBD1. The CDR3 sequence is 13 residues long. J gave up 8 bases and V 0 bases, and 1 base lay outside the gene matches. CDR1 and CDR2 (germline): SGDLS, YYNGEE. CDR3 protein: CASSVEGQGEAFF. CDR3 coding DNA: TGTGCCAGCAGCGTAGAGGGACAGGGGGAAGCTTTCTTT.

The CDR3 reads CASSLGHPGGETQYF. The DNA of the CDR3 is TGTGCCAGCAGCTTGGGGCACCCGGGGGGAGAGACCCAGTACTTC. This chain connects TRBV5-6 to TRBJ2-5, with 7 bases identical to TRBD2. The junction had 6 bases not matched to a gene; V was cut back by 0 bases and J by 4 bases. Germline V lookup: CDR1 SGHDT, CDR2 YYEEEE. The CDR3 spans 15 residues.

The CDR3 spells CASSFPAEETQYF. The CDR3, as DNA: TGTGCCAGCAGCTTCCCGGCAGAAGAGACCCAGTACTTC. The chain couples TRBV5-4 to TRBJ2-5; no clear D gene. CDR1 and CDR2 from the germline V gene are SGHNT and YYREEE (reference sequence). Between the trimmed V and J ends, which lost 2 bases and 3 bases, there was a span of 8 bases. This CDR3 is built from 13 residues.

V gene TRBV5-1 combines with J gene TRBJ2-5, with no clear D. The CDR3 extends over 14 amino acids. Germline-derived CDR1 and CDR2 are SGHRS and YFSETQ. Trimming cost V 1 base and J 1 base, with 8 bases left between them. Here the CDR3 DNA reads TGCGCCAGCAGCTTGTTGCCACCCCAAGAGACCCAGTACTTC. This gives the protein CASSLLPPQETQYF.

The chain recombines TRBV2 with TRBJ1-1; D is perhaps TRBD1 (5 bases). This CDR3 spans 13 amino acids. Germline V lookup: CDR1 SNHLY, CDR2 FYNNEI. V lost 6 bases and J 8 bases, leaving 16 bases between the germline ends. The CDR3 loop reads CASRAQVGAEAFF. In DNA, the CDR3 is TGTGCCAGCAGAGCACAGGTAGGGGCAGAAGCTTTCTTT.

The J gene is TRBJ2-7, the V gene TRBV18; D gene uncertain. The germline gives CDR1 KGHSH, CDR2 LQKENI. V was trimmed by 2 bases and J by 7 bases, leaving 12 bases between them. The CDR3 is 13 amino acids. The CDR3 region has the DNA TGTGCCAGCTCACCAAGTCAGGTCTTTGAGCAGTACTTC. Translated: CASSPSQVFEQYF.

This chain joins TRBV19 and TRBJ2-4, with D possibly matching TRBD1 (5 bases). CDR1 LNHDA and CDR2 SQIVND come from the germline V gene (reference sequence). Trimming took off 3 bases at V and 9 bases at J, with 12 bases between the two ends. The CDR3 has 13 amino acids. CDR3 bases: TGTGCCAGTAGTATCAACACTCAGGGCATTCAGTACTTC. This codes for CASSINTQGIQYF.

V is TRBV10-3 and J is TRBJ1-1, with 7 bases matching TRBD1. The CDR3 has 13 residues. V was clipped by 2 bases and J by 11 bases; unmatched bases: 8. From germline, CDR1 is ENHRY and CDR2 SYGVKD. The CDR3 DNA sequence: TGTGCCATCAGTGAGGGCCGGACAGGCGGGGCTTTCTTT. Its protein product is CAISEGRTGGAFF.

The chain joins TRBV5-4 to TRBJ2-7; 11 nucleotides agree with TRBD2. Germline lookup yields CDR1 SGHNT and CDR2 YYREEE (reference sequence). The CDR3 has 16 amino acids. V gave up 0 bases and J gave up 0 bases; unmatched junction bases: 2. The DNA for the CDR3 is TGTGCCAGCAGCTTGGTTCTAGCGGGAGGCTCCTACGAGCAGTACTTC. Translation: CASSLVLAGGSYEQYF.

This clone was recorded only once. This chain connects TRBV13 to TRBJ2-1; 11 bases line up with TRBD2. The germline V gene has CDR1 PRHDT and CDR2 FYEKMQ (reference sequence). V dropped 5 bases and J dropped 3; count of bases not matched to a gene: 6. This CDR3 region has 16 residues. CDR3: CASSLFSGRDYNEQFF. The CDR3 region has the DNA TGTGCCAGCAGCCTATTTAGCGGGAGGGACTACAATGAGCAGTTCTTC.

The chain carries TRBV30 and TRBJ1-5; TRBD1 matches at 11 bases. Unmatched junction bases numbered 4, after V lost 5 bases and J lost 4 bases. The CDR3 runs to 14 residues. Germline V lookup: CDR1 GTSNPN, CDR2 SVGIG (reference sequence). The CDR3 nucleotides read TGTGCCTGGGCCGGGACAGGGGGAAATCAGCCCCAGCATTTT. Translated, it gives CAWAGTGGNQPQHF.

CDR3 nucleotides: TGCAGCGGGGGGCAGGGAGGAACTGAAGCTTTCTTT. This sequence encodes CSGGQGGTEAFF. This chain connects TRBV29-1 to TRBJ1-1, with D maybe TRBD1 (6 bases). Germline V lookup: CDR1 SQVTM, CDR2 ANQGSEA. The CDR3 has 12 residues. With 7 bases removed from V and 5 bases from J, the gap between germline ends came to 14 bases.

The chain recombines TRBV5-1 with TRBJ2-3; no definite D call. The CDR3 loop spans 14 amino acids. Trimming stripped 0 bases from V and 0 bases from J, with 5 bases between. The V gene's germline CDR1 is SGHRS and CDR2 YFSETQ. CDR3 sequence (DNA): TGCGCCAGCAGCTTGGGCAGTAGCACAGATACGCAGTATTTT. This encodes CASSLGSSTDTQYF.

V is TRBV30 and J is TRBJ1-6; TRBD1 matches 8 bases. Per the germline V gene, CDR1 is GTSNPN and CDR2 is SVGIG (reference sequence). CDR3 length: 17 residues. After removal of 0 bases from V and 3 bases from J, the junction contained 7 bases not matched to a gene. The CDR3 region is CAWSVDRGTDYNSPLHF. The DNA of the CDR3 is TGTGCCTGGAGTGTAGACAGGGGCACGGACTATAATTCACCCCTCCACTTT.

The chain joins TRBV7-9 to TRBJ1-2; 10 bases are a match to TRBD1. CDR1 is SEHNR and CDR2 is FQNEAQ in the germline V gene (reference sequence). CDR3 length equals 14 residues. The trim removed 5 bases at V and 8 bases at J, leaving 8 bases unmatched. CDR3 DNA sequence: TGTGCCAGCAGCGTGCCGGGACAGGGGTTGGGCTACACCTTC. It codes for CASSVPGQGLGYTF.

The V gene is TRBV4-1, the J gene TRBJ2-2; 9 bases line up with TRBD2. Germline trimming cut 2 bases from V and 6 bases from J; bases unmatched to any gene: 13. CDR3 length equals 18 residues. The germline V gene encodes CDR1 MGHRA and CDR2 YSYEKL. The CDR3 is CASSQQLGGRADAGELFF. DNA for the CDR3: TGCGCCAGCAGCCAACAGCTGGGCGGGAGGGCCGACGCCGGGGAGCTGTTTTTT.

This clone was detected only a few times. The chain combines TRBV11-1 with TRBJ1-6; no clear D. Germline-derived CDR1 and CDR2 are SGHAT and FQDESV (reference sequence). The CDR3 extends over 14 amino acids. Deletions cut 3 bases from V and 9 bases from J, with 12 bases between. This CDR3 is CASSLGRGSSPLHF. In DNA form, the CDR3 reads TGTGCCAGCAGCTTGGGAAGAGGGTCTTCACCCCTCCACTTT.

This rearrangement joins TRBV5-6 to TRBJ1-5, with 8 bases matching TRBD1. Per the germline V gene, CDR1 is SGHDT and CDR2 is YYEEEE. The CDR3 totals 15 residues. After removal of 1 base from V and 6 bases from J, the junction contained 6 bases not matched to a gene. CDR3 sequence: CASSLNRGLTQPQHF. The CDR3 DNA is TGTGCCAGCAGCTTGAACAGGGGGTTGACTCAGCCCCAGCATTTT.

CDR3 amino acids: CASSVAGHNEQFF. DNA for the CDR3: TGTGCCAGCAGCGTAGCGGGACACAATGAGCAGTTCTTC. The chain uses TRBV9 and TRBJ2-1; tentatively, D is TRBD1 or TRBD2 (5 bases each). Trimming removed 0 bases from V and 5 bases from J, with 6 bases in between. This CDR3 is built from 13 residues. Germline-derived CDR1 and CDR2 are SGDLS and YYNGEE.

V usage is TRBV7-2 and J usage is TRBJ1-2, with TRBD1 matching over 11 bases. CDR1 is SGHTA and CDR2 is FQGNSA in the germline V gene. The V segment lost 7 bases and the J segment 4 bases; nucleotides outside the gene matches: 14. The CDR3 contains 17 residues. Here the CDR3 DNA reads TGTGCCAGCAACACCGGGACAGGGGGAGGGGTGAGCTATGGCTACACCTTC. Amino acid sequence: CASNTGTGGGVSYGYTF.